These 27 T cell receptor beta chains were sequenced from one sample in a study of T cell clones after liver transplantation. Produced via immunoSEQ multiplex PCR; TCRdb's table is partial and in-frame only. The data hold 70,000 or so clones, with roughly 90% observed a single time. The specimen was CD4+ T cells from blood, collected before liver transplant. These receptor sequences come from a human donor who received a liver transplant.

The V call is TRBV5-1, the J call TRBJ2-7; 9 positions match TRBD1. Germline V CDR1 and CDR2: SGHRS, YFSETQ. J gave up 3 bases and V 5 bases, and 6 bases lay outside the gene matches. This CDR3 spans 14 amino acids. The CDR3, as DNA: TGCGCCAGCAGTTCACAGGGGGCGGTCTACGAGCAGTACTTC. It yields the protein CASSSQGAVYEQYF.

This clone was seen once. The chain is built from TRBV6-5 and TRBJ2-5; 10 bases line up with TRBD2. This CDR3 is built from 15 residues. CDR1 MNHEY and CDR2 SVGAGI come from the germline V gene. Trimming removed 10 bases from V and 4 bases from J; junction bases left unmatched: 12. For the CDR3, the DNA is TGTGCCAATCTCCCCGAGCGGGAGGGCCTAGAGACCCAGTACTTC. As protein: CANLPEREGLETQYF.

The chain couples TRBV28 to TRBJ2-2, with a weak D call TRBD1 (5 bases). Trimming pared 1 base from V and 4 bases from J, leaving 13 bases between. In germline, CDR1 is MDHEN, CDR2 SYDVKM. This CDR3 is 16 amino acids long. As DNA, the CDR3 is TGTGCCAGCAGTTTATCAAGGACAAGACCCACCGGGGAGCTGTTTTTT. Translated: CASSLSRTRPTGELFF.

This clone was observed once. Other DNA sequences in the sample encode the same CDR3. This sequence joins TRBV18 and TRBJ2-3; D is ambiguous. CDR1 is KGHSH, CDR2 LQKENI, per germline. The length of the CDR3 is 15 residues. Trimming removed 0 bases from V and 0 bases from J, with 7 bases in between. DNA for the CDR3: TGTGCCAGCTCACCACCGATACAGAGCACAGATACGCAGTATTTT. It yields the protein CASSPPIQSTDTQYF.

This chain's CDR3 is CASSRDTTDTQYF. CDR3 nucleotide sequence: TGTGCCAGCAGCCGGGACACAACAGATACGCAGTATTTT. This sequence joins TRBV2 and TRBJ2-3; maybe TRBD1 (6 bases). The V end was cut by 6 bases, the J end by 3 bases, with 10 bases between. The germline gives CDR1 SNHLY, CDR2 FYNNEI. The CDR3 consists of 13 residues.

The gene calls are TRBV14 and TRBJ1-3; D ambiguous. The CDR3 runs 17 residues. V lost 0 bases, J lost 0 bases, and 12 bases lay in between. Germline-derived CDR1 and CDR2 are SGHDN and FVKESK. The CDR3 sequence is CASSQEVFDFSGNTIYF. Here the CDR3 DNA reads TGTGCCAGCAGCCAAGAGGTTTTCGACTTCTCTGGAAACACCATATATTTT. The variable domain in full, completed from reference TRBV14 and TRBJ1-3, reads EAGVTQFPSHSVIEKGQTVTLRCDPISGHDNLYWYRRVMGKEIKFLLHFVKESKQDESGMPNNRFLAERTGGTYSTLKVQPAELEDSGVYFCASSQEVFDFSGNTIYFGEGSWLTVV.

The chain employs TRBV2 and TRBJ2-6, with D unclear. The CDR3 is 15 amino acids. With 5 bases removed from V and 1 base from J, the gap between germline ends came to 9 bases. CDR1 and CDR2 from the germline V gene are SNHLY and FYNNEI. CDR3 sequence reads: CASSFSGSGANVLTF. Written as DNA, the CDR3 is TGTGCCAGCAGTTTTAGTGGGTCTGGGGCCAACGTCCTGACTTTC.

The table lists this clone with a count of one. The CDR3 loop is CASSSPRGRGNTEAFF. CDR3 DNA: TGTGCCAGCAGTTCACCCCGGGGGCGAGGAAACACTGAAGCTTTCTTT. The chain joins TRBV7-6 to TRBJ1-1; D may be TRBD1 (6 bases). Germline values: CDR1 SGHVS, CDR2 FNYEAQ. This CDR3 is built from 16 residues. V was pared by 6 bases and J by 2 bases, with 19 bases between.

This sequence joins TRBV15 and TRBJ2-1; 12 positions agree with TRBD2. The ends lost 3 bases at V and 3 bases at J; junction bases unmatched: 6. The CDR3 loop spans 17 amino acids. From germline, CDR1 is LNHNV and CDR2 YYDKDF (reference sequence). DNA of the CDR3: TGTGCCACCAGCAGGGGACTAGCGGGCCTTCGCTACAATGAGCAGTTCTTC. Translating it yields CATSRGLAGLRYNEQFF.

The chain has TRBV11-2 and TRBJ1-4; 12 bases map to TRBD1. Germline V gene lookup returns CDR1 SGHAT and CDR2 FQNNGV. V lost 5 bases, J lost 10 bases, and 14 bases stayed unmatched. The CDR3 covers 17 residues. The CDR3 region is CASSPGLGQGASGKLFF. The CDR3 bases are TGTGCCAGCAGCCCGGGTCTGGGACAGGGGGCGTCCGGAAAACTGTTTTTT.

DNA of the CDR3: TGCGCCAGCAGCTTGGAGGCCGATACGCAGTATTTT. Amino acid sequence: CASSLEADTQYF. The gene calls are TRBV5-1 and TRBJ2-3; D unresolved. V lost 0 bases and J 6 bases, leaving 5 bases between the germline ends. The CDR3 has 12 amino acids. Looked up from germline, CDR1 is SGHRS and CDR2 is YFSETQ.

V usage is TRBV7-2 and J usage is TRBJ2-1; the D gene is possibly TRBD2 (5 bases). Trimming pared 3 bases from V and 3 bases from J, leaving 9 bases between. Germline V gene lookup returns CDR1 SGHTA and CDR2 FQGNSA. This CDR3 has 14 residues. In DNA form, the CDR3 reads TGTGCCAGCAGCTTCTGGGGAGACTACAATGAGCAGTTCTTC. It translates to CASSFWGDYNEQFF.

The V call is TRBV10-3, the J call TRBJ2-1; no clear D. Germline-derived CDR1 and CDR2 are ENHRY and SYGVKD. This CDR3 comprises 11 residues. V gave up 8 bases and J gave up 4 bases, with 6 bases separating them. In nucleotides, the CDR3 is TGTGCCATCGGGTCATACAATGAGCAGTTCTTC. It yields the protein CAIGSYNEQFF.

The V call is TRBV7-9, the J call TRBJ2-2, with D possibly TRBD1 on 5 matching bases. The V gene's germline CDR1 is SEHNR and CDR2 FQNEAQ (reference sequence). The CDR3 is made up of 14 amino acids. Between the trimmed V and J ends, which lost 1 base and 4 bases, there was a span of 7 bases. CDR3 loop: CASSLVQATGELFF. As DNA, the CDR3 is TGTGCCAGCAGCTTAGTACAGGCCACCGGGGAGCTGTTTTTT.

The J gene is TRBJ2-1, the V gene TRBV28; TRBD2 matches at 9 bases. Losses at the gene ends were 5 bases for V and 9 bases for J; bases not matched to a gene: 11. The CDR3 has 15 residues. CDR1 MDHEN and CDR2 SYDVKM come from the germline V gene. The CDR3 loop is CASSPPRTSAVEQFF. The DNA for the CDR3 is TGTGCCAGCAGTCCCCCTCGGACTAGCGCGGTTGAGCAGTTCTTC.

The chain carries TRBV2 and TRBJ1-1; D unresolved. The germline gives CDR1 SNHLY, CDR2 FYNNEI. CDR3 length: 12 residues. V lost 5 bases and J 3 bases, leaving 7 bases between the germline ends. CDR3 bases: TGTGCCAGCAGTTACGATTACACTGAAGCTTTCTTT. It is translated as CASSYDYTEAFF.

The V and J genes are TRBV10-1 and TRBJ2-4; TRBD2 is a possible D gene (5 bases). Per the germline V gene, CDR1 is WNHNN and CDR2 is SYGVQD (reference sequence). This CDR3 comprises 13 residues. V shed 1 base and J shed 7 bases, with 8 bases lying between them. CDR3 amino acids: CASSEYRGNIQYF. The CDR3 DNA reads as TGCGCCAGCAGTGAGTACCGCGGGAACATTCAGTACTTC.

The chain has TRBV28 and TRBJ1-2, with a possible D match to TRBD1 (6 bases). Germline CDR1 reads MDHEN; CDR2 reads SYDVKM. Between the trimmed V and J ends, which lost 3 bases and 7 bases, there was a span of 12 bases. The CDR3 loop spans 13 amino acids. The CDR3 nucleotides are TGTGCCAGCAGTTTGGCCAGGGGAAGTGGCTACACCTTC. Its translation: CASSLARGSGYTF.

V usage is TRBV2 and J usage is TRBJ2-2, with no clear D. V lost 7 bases and J lost 6, with 6 bases in between. The V gene's germline CDR1 is SNHLY and CDR2 FYNNEI. The CDR3 totals 11 residues. The CDR3 sequence: CASKDAGELFF. DNA of the CDR3: TGTGCCAGCAAGGATGCCGGGGAGCTGTTTTTT.

This chain connects TRBV10-1 to TRBJ2-1; D might be TRBD2 (6 bases). This CDR3 contains 14 residues. Trimming left V 5 bases short and J 4 bases short, with 12 bases between. Germline CDR1 reads WNHNN; CDR2 reads SYGVQD (reference sequence). The CDR3 bases are TGCGCCAGCAGTAAGGAGGGACCTTACAATGAGCAGTTCTTC. Amino acids: CASSKEGPYNEQFF.

V usage is TRBV28 and J usage is TRBJ2-6; TRBD2 might be the D (6 bases). The V gene lost 0 bases and the J gene lost 0 bases, with 9 bases spanning the gap. CDR3 size: 17 residues. The germline CDR1 and CDR2 sequences are MDHEN and SYDVKM. CDR3 sequence reads: CASSLWGGGSGANVLTF. CDR3 DNA sequence: TGTGCCAGCAGTTTATGGGGAGGCGGCTCTGGGGCCAACGTCCTGACTTTC.

The J gene is TRBJ2-7, the V gene TRBV6-1, with TRBD2 identical over 8 bases. Germline lookup yields CDR1 MNHNS and CDR2 SASEGT. The ends lost 3 bases at V and 5 bases at J; junction bases unmatched: 9. The CDR3 runs 15 residues. DNA of the CDR3: TGTGCCAGCAGTGATACGGTCGCAGCGGGGGACGAGCAGTACTTC. Its protein is CASSDTVAAGDEQYF.

The CDR3 DNA is TGCGCCAGCAGCTTTGACTATCGGACAGGGGTGCGATTTGAGCAGTTCTTC. Encoded protein: CASSFDYRTGVRFEQFF. This sequence joins TRBV5-1 and TRBJ2-1, with 9 bases aligning to TRBD1. The CDR3 is 17 residues long. CDR1 is SGHRS and CDR2 is YFSETQ in the germline V gene. The J segment lost 9 bases and the V segment lost 2 bases, leaving 15 bases of the junction unmatched.

The rearrangement uses TRBV9 and TRBJ2-7, with TRBD2 identical over 11 bases. V lost 4 bases to trimming and J lost 4 bases; unmatched junction nucleotides: 13. In germline, CDR1 is SGDLS, CDR2 YYNGEE. The CDR3 has 17 amino acids. The CDR3 sequence: CASSPSPSGRLIYEQYF. The CDR3 bases are TGTGCCAGCAGCCCATCGCCTAGCGGGAGGTTGATTTACGAGCAGTACTTC.

This clone appeared a single time. This chain uses TRBV7-6 with TRBJ2-3, with D possibly being TRBD1 (6 bases). The CDR3 has 13 amino acids. V gave up 4 bases and J gave up 6 bases, with 11 bases separating them. Germline V lookup: CDR1 SGHVS, CDR2 FNYEAQ. In nucleotides, the CDR3 is TGTGCCAGCAGCTCAGGACAGCTGGATACGCAGTATTTT. Translating gives CASSSGQLDTQYF.

J is TRBJ1-2 and V is TRBV28, with no clear D. The CDR3 has 14 amino acids. The germline V and J ends were trimmed by 4 bases and 4 bases, with 13 bases remaining between them. Germline V gene sequence: CDR1 MDHEN, CDR2 SYDVKM. The CDR3 DNA reads as TGTGCCAGCAGTTCCTCCGGACGGGGCTATGGCTACACCTTC. Translated: CASSSSGRGYGYTF.

In its sample, this clone was seen once. CDR3 DNA sequence: TGCGCCAGCGTAGCGGGAGGGTCCCAGAAGACCCAGTACTTC. Protein sequence: CASVAGGSQKTQYF. The chain couples TRBV5-1 to TRBJ2-5, with 11 bases aligning to TRBD2. The CDR3 is 14 amino acids. J was trimmed by 6 bases and V by 7 bases; bases with no gene match: 8. Germline assignment: CDR1 SGHRS and CDR2 YFSETQ.